The 25 T cell receptor beta chains listed next were all sequenced from one sample in a study of T cells in Graves' hyperthyroidism and ophthalmopathy. Using RNA transcripts as the source, TCR beta CDR3 regions were amplified. RT-PCR in the first round (using the HTBI primer set) targeted the TCR CDR3. TCRdb re-called the multiplex PCR reads with MiXCR, one entry per CDR3 protein. The repertoire includes hundreds of thousands of distinct CDR3 sequences, just under 45% of them detected once, and 7% to 7.5% sits in the top ten. Source material: peripheral blood or thyroid tissue (not recorded which). The source of these receptors is an adult man with Graves' disease, either hyperthyroidism or ophthalmopathy (not recorded which).

V and J are TRBV20-1 and TRBJ1-1; no firm D call. The CDR3 is made up of 12 amino acids. The ends were cut back, 6 bases at V and 0 bases at J, with 8 bases in the middle. CDR1 is DFQATT and CDR2 is SNEGSKA in the germline V gene (reference sequence). The CDR3 reads CSAPPMNTEAFF. The CDR3 coding sequence is TGCAGTGCCCCTCCCATGAACACTGAAGCTTTCTTT.

The DNA for the CDR3 is TGCAGTTTAATCTGGTACTCTGGGGAAGCTTTCTTT. As protein: CSLIWYSGEAFF. J is TRBJ1-1 and V is TRBV20-1, with D unclear. Germline V gene data show CDR1 as DFQATT and CDR2 as SNEGSKA (reference sequence). Trimming shortened V by 8 bases and J by 8 bases, and 18 bases separated the two germline ends. CDR3 length: 12 residues.

V usage is TRBV20-1 and J usage is TRBJ2-3; D remains ambiguous. Germline CDR1 reads DFQATT; CDR2 reads SNEGSKA (reference sequence). This CDR3 is 16 amino acids long. V was clipped by 0 bases and J by 0 bases, with 13 bases between them. The CDR3 sequence: CSARDPVVPSTDTQYF. The CDR3 DNA follows: TGCAGTGCTAGAGACCCGGTGGTCCCTAGCACAGATACGCAGTATTTT.

Concerning this clonotype itself: Given a much more abundant clone one base away, this may be a read error. V and J are TRBV11-1 and TRBJ1-5; D might be TRBD1 (5 bases). Germline V gene lookup returns CDR1 SGHAT and CDR2 FQDESV (reference sequence). The CDR3 spans 14 residues. CDR3 loop: CTSSQGDPNQPQHF. In DNA, the CDR3 is TGTACCAGCAGTCAGGGAGACCCCAATCAGCCCCAGCATTTT.

For this clonotype: Just one base apart from a much larger clone, this may be a read error. The chain has TRBV5-1 and TRBJ1-2, with unresolved D. From germline, CDR1 is SGHRS and CDR2 YFSETQ. The CDR3 has 12 residues. Written as DNA, the CDR3 is TGCACCAGCAGCCTGAACTTCTATGGCTACACCTTC. Its translation: CTSSLNFYGYTF.

This clonotype has ten or more counts. The chain carries TRBV6-6 and TRBJ1-6, with a possible D match to TRBD1 (5 bases). The CDR3 contains 12 residues. The germline CDR1 and CDR2 sequences are MNHNY and SVGAGI (reference sequence). Trimming took 0 bases from V and 18 from J, leaving 12 bases between them. The CDR3 spells CASSYSGDPHHF. CDR3 DNA sequence: TGTGCCAGCAGTTACTCGGGGGACCCTCACCACTTT.

This clonotype was counted only a few times. The J gene is TRBJ1-2, the V gene TRBV20-1; the D gene is possibly TRBD1 (5 bases). The germline CDR1 and CDR2 sequences are DFQATT and SNEGSKA (reference sequence). This CDR3 is built from 17 residues. The V and J ends lost 1 base and 5 bases respectively, with 23 bases between them. The CDR3 coding sequence is TGCAGTGCTAGAGGTAGGGGCACCAACGGGATACTTTATGGCTACACCTTC. Residues: CSARGRGTNGILYGYTF.

A word on this clonotype: One junction end does not reproduce the germline sequence, and a read error may be involved. This rearrangement joins TRBV10-2 to TRBJ1-1, with D possibly matching TRBD1 (5 bases). This CDR3 contains 13 residues. In germline, CDR1 is WSHSY, CDR2 SAAADI. CDR3 DNA: TGTGCCAGCGGTCGACAGTCGAACACTGAAGCTTTCTTT. This codes for CASGRQSNTEAFF.

Only a few counts were recorded for this clonotype. This sequence joins TRBV7-2 and TRBJ1-1; TRBD1 agrees at 7 bases. Germline values: CDR1 SGHTA, CDR2 FQGNSA. CDR3 length equals 16 residues. J gave up 0 bases and V 5 bases, and 9 bases lay outside the gene matches. The CDR3 sequence: CASSPQTGWVNTEAFF. DNA of the CDR3: TGTGCCAGCAGCCCTCAGACAGGGTGGGTGAACACTGAAGCTTTCTTT.

This clonotype has a count of ten or more. The gene calls are TRBV12-3 or TRBV12-4 and TRBJ2-5; D might be TRBD2 (6 bases). The CDR3 spans 13 residues. V was trimmed by 6 bases and J by 5 bases, leaving 13 bases between them. CDR3 bases: TGTGCCAGCAGCGTAGCGGTCTGGGAGACCCAGTACTTC. Protein: CASSVAVWETQYF.

J is TRBJ2-7 and V is TRBV7-9, with D maybe TRBD1 (6 bases). This CDR3 spans 16 amino acids. Germline V gene sequence: CDR1 SEHNR, CDR2 FQNEAQ (reference sequence). V was shortened by 1 base and J by 5 bases, with 18 bases between the two germline ends. This CDR3 reads CASSLGTVRRGDEQYF. CDR3 bases: TGTGCCAGCAGCTTAGGTACCGTACGCAGGGGCGACGAGCAGTACTTC.

This chain links TRBV7-2 with TRBJ2-7; 11 bases map to TRBD2. J was trimmed by 2 bases and V by 4 bases; bases with no gene match: 4. The germline V gene has CDR1 SGHTA and CDR2 FQGNSA. This CDR3 contains 15 residues. The CDR3: CASSSTSGSTYEQYF. DNA for the CDR3: TGTGCCAGCAGCTCTACTAGCGGGAGTACCTACGAGCAGTACTTC.

About this clonotype itself: The CDR3 ends on some other residue instead of the conserved phenylalanine or tryptophan, so this is likely a read error. The rearrangement links TRBV7-9 to TRBJ1-6; D call uncertain. The CDR3 spans 12 residues. Trimming left V 5 bases short and J 14 bases short, with 13 bases between. The germline gives CDR1 SEHNR, CDR2 FQNEAQ (reference sequence). The CDR3 protein is CASSQGKGSLHL. The CDR3 DNA sequence: TGTGCCAGCAGCCAAGGAAAGGGATCCCTCCACCTT.

This clonotype showed up just a few times. The J gene is TRBJ2-2, the V gene TRBV7-2, with D tentatively TRBD1 or TRBD2 (5 bases each). The CDR3 consists of 15 residues. The V gene's germline CDR1 is SGHTA and CDR2 FQGNSA. V gave up 7 bases and J gave up 0 bases, with 12 bases separating them. The DNA of the CDR3 is TGTGCCAGCACTGGGACGGCCCCGAACACCGGGGAGCTGTTTTTT. Its protein is CASTGTAPNTGELFF.

This clonotype was seen only a few times. This chain joins TRBV20-1 and TRBJ1-3; D is uncertain. V was trimmed by 5 bases and J by 4 bases, leaving 12 bases between them. CDR3 size: 13 residues. Germline V gives CDR1 DFQATT, CDR2 SNEGSKA (reference sequence). CDR3 protein: CSAEPPGGNTIYF. The CDR3 DNA sequence: TGCAGTGCTGAGCCCCCGGGGGGAAACACCATATATTTT.

Worth noting for this clonotype: A much larger clonotype is one base distant, so this may be a read error. Likely a read error: the CDR3 ends without its conserved phenylalanine or tryptophan. The chain joins TRBV29-1 to TRBJ1-1; 7 bases align to TRBD1. The ends lost 8 bases at V and 1 base at J; junction bases unmatched: 10. The CDR3 sequence is 14 residues long. Per germline, CDR1 SQVTM and CDR2 ANQGSEA. CDR3 nucleotides: TGCAGCATATCGTCCGGGACAGAGAACACTGAAGCTTTCCTT. Its protein is CSISSGTENTEAFL.

Note on this clonotype: Mismatch with germline at one junction end may stem from a read error. The chain couples TRBV10-3 to TRBJ1-4; no definite D call. Germline V gives CDR1 ENHRY, CDR2 SYGVKD. The CDR3 contains 14 residues. In nucleotides, the CDR3 is TGTGCCAGCAGTTACTCCGCGCATGTAGAAAAACTGTTTTTT. It specifies CASSYSAHVEKLFF.

This clonotype was detected many times. The J gene is TRBJ2-7, the V gene TRBV7-8; 8 nucleotides match TRBD1. V lost 2 bases, J lost 2 bases, and 5 bases stayed unmatched. Germline V gene data show CDR1 as SGHVS and CDR2 as FQNEAQ. The length of the CDR3 is 15 residues. CDR3: CASSLPRTGPYEQYF. CDR3 nucleotides: TGTGCCAGCAGCTTACCGAGGACAGGGCCCTACGAGCAGTACTTC.

J is TRBJ1-2 and V is TRBV29-1; D gene uncertain. Trimming pared 4 bases from V and 5 bases from J, leaving 11 bases between. Looked up from germline, CDR1 is SQVTM and CDR2 is ANQGSEA. There are 12 residues in the CDR3. CDR3 sequence: CSVGGGGYGYTF. CDR3 nucleotides: TGCAGCGTTGGAGGAGGTGGATATGGCTACACCTTC.

This clonotype was seen a handful of times. This sequence joins TRBV29-1 and TRBJ1-2, with D perhaps TRBD1 (5 bases). The V and J ends lost 4 bases and 6 bases respectively, with 18 bases between them. The CDR3 length is 14 residues. CDR1 and CDR2 (germline): SQVTM, ANQGSEA. Here the CDR3 DNA reads TGCAGCGTTGGAGGGACCGATCAGGAGGATGGCTACACCTTC. The encoded protein is CSVGGTDQEDGYTF.

The chain joins TRBV20-1 to TRBJ1-1; 7 positions match TRBD1. After removal of 2 bases from V and 1 base from J, the junction contained 7 bases not matched to a gene. Germline V gene lookup returns CDR1 DFQATT and CDR2 SNEGSKA (reference sequence). This CDR3 has 15 residues. This chain's CDR3 is CSARSIQGTNTEAFF. DNA for the CDR3: TGCAGTGCTAGATCCATACAGGGGACGAACACTGAAGCTTTCTTT.

This clonotype was found a few times. The chain recombines TRBV10-2 with TRBJ2-7, with 7 bases that match TRBD1. The V and J ends lost 3 bases and 4 bases, in that order; junction bases with no gene match: 6. The CDR3 length is 14 residues. Germline V gene sequence: CDR1 WSHSY, CDR2 SAAADI. The CDR3, as DNA: TGCGCCAGCAGTGACCCCGGGACAGTGTACGAGCAGTACTTC. The encoded protein is CASSDPGTVYEQYF.

As for this clonotype: The junction does not match germline at one end; this may be a read error. J is TRBJ1-2 and V is TRBV7-9; D remains unclear. Germline V gene sequence: CDR1 SEHNR, CDR2 FQNEAQ (reference sequence). The CDR3 sequence is 13 residues long. CDR3 DNA: TGTGCCAGCAGCTTGGCCGGGAACTGTGGCTACACCTTC. It is translated as CASSLAGNCGYTF.

The genes are TRBV20-1 and TRBJ2-7, with D unclear. V was trimmed by 0 bases and J by 3 bases, leaving 12 bases between them. The CDR3 is 14 residues long. In germline, CDR1 is DFQATT, CDR2 SNEGSKA (reference sequence). The CDR3 loop reads CSARDERRNYEQYF. CDR3 sequence (DNA): TGCAGTGCTAGAGATGAGCGCAGGAACTACGAGCAGTACTTC.

This clonotype was found a few times. The rearrangement uses TRBV19 and TRBJ1-2; 7 positions agree with TRBD1. The CDR3 has 13 residues. CDR1 is LNHDA and CDR2 is SQIVND in the germline V gene (reference sequence). V lost 7 bases and J lost 6; bases outside the gene matches: 8. DNA of the CDR3: TGTGCCAGTAACTTGGAGGGGGCCGATGGCTACACCTTC. Translated, it gives CASNLEGADGYTF. Complete variable domain (other parts from reference TRBV19 and TRBJ1-2): DGGITQSPKYLFRKEGQNVTLSCEQNLNHDAMYWYRQDPGQGLRLIYYSQIVNDFQKGDIAEGYSVSREKKESFPLTVTSAQKNPTAFYLCASNLEGADGYTFGSGTRLTVV.